These 18 T cell receptor beta chains were all obtained from the same sample, sequenced in a study of shared T cell receptors in the human thymus listed by TCRdb under 2021. Library method: the immunoSEQ multiplex PCR assay. Entries here come from immuneACCESS through TCRdb and include only in-frame sequences with V and J called. Some clones fail to appear in such tables; in the studies checked, an unresolved V gene covers under half of the shortfall, and the cause of the remainder is unknown. Across this sample there are hundreds of thousands of clones, with over 75% seen only once. Roughly 0.01% of the sample belongs to the ten largest clones. The data were also submitted as part of a second study, on human thymus T cells.

The sequenced sample consisted of thymocytes. The receptors come from a girl in the first two years of life with a congenital heart defect. Donor details come from another sample of the same person, matched by shared clones.

This chain links TRBV5-4 with TRBJ2-2; D gene ambiguous. Deletions cut 1 base from V and 0 bases from J, with 7 bases between. The CDR3 totals 15 residues. Germline V lookup: CDR1 SGHNT, CDR2 YYREEE (reference sequence). This CDR3 is CASSLIESNTGELFF. As DNA, the CDR3 is TGTGCCAGCAGCTTGATAGAATCGAACACCGGGGAGCTGTTTTTT.

This sequence joins TRBV7-3 and TRBJ2-3; 7 bases are a match to TRBD1. The ends lost 5 bases at V and 5 bases at J; junction bases unmatched: 13. This CDR3 comprises 16 residues. The germline V gene encodes CDR1 SGHTA and CDR2 FQGTGA. CDR3 in DNA: TGTGCCAGCAGCCATACCGGGACAGAGCGTGGAGATACGCAGTATTTT. Its protein product is CASSHTGTERGDTQYF.

The chain employs TRBV7-2 and TRBJ1-2; 7 bases agree with TRBD1. This CDR3 comprises 14 residues. The J segment lost 5 bases and the V segment lost 5 bases, leaving 8 bases of the junction unmatched. CDR1 SGHTA and CDR2 FQGNSA come from the germline V gene. Here the CDR3 DNA reads TGTGCCAGCAGCCAGACAGGGCCACCGTATGGCTACACCTTC. Translated: CASSQTGPPYGYTF.

The chain is built from TRBV15 and TRBJ1-5; TRBD1 aligns across 7 bases. The germline gives CDR1 LNHNV, CDR2 YYDKDF (reference sequence). Unmatched junction bases numbered 9, after V lost 1 base and J lost 6 bases. The CDR3 loop spans 16 amino acids. The CDR3: CATSRAPDREGQPQHF. CDR3 in DNA: TGTGCCACCAGCAGAGCTCCAGACAGGGAAGGTCAGCCCCAGCATTTT.

The rearrangement links TRBV7-6 to TRBJ2-7, with D perhaps TRBD1 (5 bases). Germline V gives CDR1 SGHVS, CDR2 FNYEAQ. Trimming removed 5 bases at V and 0 bases at J, with 14 bases between. This CDR3 comprises 15 residues. In nucleotides, the CDR3 is TGTGCCAGCAGCGATCGCAGGGTCCCCTCCTACGAGCAGTACTTC. Amino acids: CASSDRRVPSYEQYF.

This chain joins TRBV5-5 and TRBJ2-7, with 12 bases that match TRBD2. CDR1 and CDR2 (germline): SGHKS, YYEKEE (reference sequence). V dropped 5 bases and J dropped 4; count of bases not matched to a gene: 16. This CDR3 region has 18 residues. CDR3 DNA: TGTGCCAGCAGTCTACACCGCAAGACTAGCGGGGGATCGTACGAGCAGTACTTC. Translated, it gives CASSLHRKTSGGSYEQYF.

In its sample, this clone was seen a few times. The rearrangement links TRBV15 to TRBJ1-1, with D possibly TRBD1 on 6 matching bases. The CDR3 consists of 12 residues. Trimming left V 5 bases short and J 8 bases short, with 12 bases between. Germline V gives CDR1 LNHNV, CDR2 YYDKDF (reference sequence). CDR3 sequence reads: CATSGGGTEAFF. The CDR3 nucleotides are TGTGCCACCAGCGGGGGGGGCACAGAAGCTTTCTTT.

The V gene is TRBV18, the J gene TRBJ1-2, with 9 bases aligning to TRBD1. Germline V gene lookup returns CDR1 KGHSH and CDR2 LQKENI. Unmatched junction bases numbered 13, after V lost 6 bases and J lost 5 bases. The CDR3 has 16 residues. CDR3 loop: CASSPGQGVSEYGYTF. The CDR3, as DNA: TGTGCCAGCTCCCCGGGACAGGGCGTTTCTGAGTATGGCTACACCTTC. Variable domain in full (rest from reference TRBV18 and TRBJ1-2): NAGVMQNPRHLVRRRGQEARLRCSPMKGHSHVYWYRQLPEEGLKFMVYLQKENIIDESGMPKERFSAEFPKEGPSILRIQQVVRGDSAAYFCASSPGQGVSEYGYTFGSGTRLTVV.

The J gene is TRBJ2-3, the V gene TRBV5-6; 9 bases fit TRBD1. CDR3 size: 14 residues. Trimming took 4 bases from V and 4 from J; bases not matched to a gene: 4. CDR1 and CDR2 (germline): SGHDT, YYEEEE. The CDR3 nucleotides are TGTGCCAGCAGCGGGGACAGGGCTCCAGATACGCAGTATTTT. As protein: CASSGDRAPDTQYF.

This rearrangement joins TRBV11-2 to TRBJ1-4; D might be TRBD1 (5 bases). Germline V gene lookup returns CDR1 SGHAT and CDR2 FQNNGV. V shed 4 bases and J shed 8 bases, with 14 bases lying between them. CDR3 size: 14 residues. The CDR3 DNA follows: TGTGCCAGCAGCTCCGGTAGGGGTAGGGAAAAACTGTTTTTT. Translated: CASSSGRGREKLFF.

This clone was seen once. The V gene is TRBV6-1, the J gene TRBJ1-2; weak D call: TRBD1 (6 bases). CDR3 length: 14 amino acids. V dropped 7 bases and J dropped 4 bases, with 16 bases sitting between them. Per germline, CDR1 MNHNS and CDR2 SASEGT. The CDR3 DNA reads TGTGCCAGCACACCATCGGGAGGGGGCTATGGCTACACCTTC. This sequence encodes CASTPSGGGYGYTF.

The chain combines TRBV28 with TRBJ1-1, with 8 bases aligning to TRBD1. The CDR3 runs 15 residues. Germline CDR1 and CDR2: MDHEN and SYDVKM. The trim removed 5 bases at V and 3 bases at J, leaving 8 bases unmatched. The CDR3 DNA follows: TGTGCCAGCAGTCCTCGGACAGGGCCCTACACTGAAGCTTTCTTT. Translating gives CASSPRTGPYTEAFF.

The V call is TRBV5-1, the J call TRBJ2-3; D is unresolved. From germline, CDR1 is SGHRS and CDR2 YFSETQ. Trimming left V 1 base short and J 6 bases short, with 9 bases between. This CDR3 region has 13 residues. The CDR3 reads CASSLTSEDTQYF. The CDR3 bases are TGCGCCAGCAGCTTGACATCGGAGGATACGCAGTATTTT.

This chain joins TRBV25-1 and TRBJ2-5; 7 bases align to TRBD1. CDR1 and CDR2 from the germline V gene are MGHDK and SYGVNS. J was trimmed by 7 bases and V by 7 bases; bases with no gene match: 12. This CDR3 spans 14 amino acids. The CDR3: CASMDDRVVGTQYF. In DNA form, the CDR3 reads TGTGCCAGCATGGATGACAGGGTCGTTGGGACCCAGTACTTC. Full variable domain (missing parts from reference TRBV25-1 and TRBJ2-5): EADIYQTPRYLVIGTGKKITLECSQTMGHDKMYWYQQDPGMELHLIHYSYGVNSTEKGDLSSESTVSRIRTEHFPLTLESARPSHTSQYLCASMDDRVVGTQYFGPGTRLLVL.

This rearrangement joins TRBV5-4 to TRBJ1-1; TRBD1 matches at 7 bases. This CDR3 comprises 18 residues. The germline V gene encodes CDR1 SGHNT and CDR2 YYREEE (reference sequence). V was pared by 4 bases and J by 1 base, with 16 bases of the junction left unmatched. CDR3 loop: CASSHFKGAELENTEAFF. The DNA of the CDR3 is TGTGCCAGCAGCCACTTCAAGGGGGCTGAGCTGGAGAACACTGAAGCTTTCTTT.

The genes are TRBV9 and TRBJ1-4; 7 nucleotides line up with TRBD1. The CDR3 consists of 15 residues. Per germline, CDR1 SGDLS and CDR2 YYNGEE. The V segment lost 2 bases and the J segment 5 bases; nucleotides outside the gene matches: 6. As DNA, the CDR3 is TGTGCCAGCAGCGTTCGGACAGGAAAGAATGAAAAACTGTTTTTT. Its protein product is CASSVRTGKNEKLFF.

CDR3 protein: CASSTGQVGNEQFF. CDR3 DNA sequence: TGTGCCAGTAGTACCGGACAGGTTGGGAATGAGCAGTTCTTC. The chain uses TRBV19 and TRBJ2-1; TRBD1 agrees at 7 bases. V lost 4 bases and J lost 7; bases outside the gene matches: 7. The CDR3 totals 14 residues. In germline, CDR1 is LNHDA, CDR2 SQIVND (reference sequence).

The chain uses TRBV5-8 and TRBJ1-3, with 7 bases matching TRBD1. V dropped 2 bases and J dropped 2; count of bases not matched to a gene: 4. In germline, CDR1 is SGHTS, CDR2 YDEGEE. The CDR3 sequence is 15 residues long. CDR3 in DNA: TGTGCCAGCAGCTTCAAAGGGGGCACTGGAAACACCATATATTTT. It translates to CASSFKGGTGNTIYF.